A single sample is the source of the 4 T cell receptor beta chains below, sequenced in a study of blood T cell repertoires in COVID-19. The repertoire was sequenced with immunoSEQ multiplex PCR; TCRdb's copy has only in-frame clones and lacks some. The data contain around 56,000 clones, about 90% of them singletons. Sequenced sample: peripheral blood. The receptors derive from a woman aged 60 to 75 with active or convalescent COVID-19.

This chain joins TRBV5-6 and TRBJ1-5; D is possibly TRBD1 (6 bases). V was shortened by 5 bases and J by 3 bases, with 12 bases between the two germline ends. Germline V gene data show CDR1 as SGHDT and CDR2 as YYEEEE. The CDR3 is 14 amino acids. CDR3 protein: CASSIGTNNQPQHF. The CDR3 DNA reads as TGTGCCAGCAGTATCGGGACAAACAATCAGCCCCAGCATTTT. Supplemented by reference TRBV5-6 and TRBJ1-5, the full variable domain reads DAGVTQSPTHLIKTRGQQVTLRCSPKSGHDTVSWYQQALGQGPQFIFQYYEEEERQRGNFPDRFSGHQFPNYSSELNVNALLLGDSALYLCASSIGTNNQPQHFGDGTRLSIL.

The gene calls are TRBV28 and TRBJ1-4, with 8 nucleotides matching TRBD1. The CDR3 totals 16 residues. CDR1 and CDR2 from the germline V gene are MDHEN and SYDVKM. V dropped 4 bases and J dropped 10; count of bases not matched to a gene: 14. The CDR3 is CASSSTGGHDGRKLFF. CDR3 DNA sequence: TGTGCCAGCAGTTCCACAGGGGGTCACGATGGGCGAAAACTGTTTTTT.

The chain joins TRBV6-2 or TRBV6-3 to TRBJ2-7, with TRBD2 matching 10 bases. This CDR3 is built from 14 residues. Germline V CDR1 and CDR2: MNHEY, SVGEGT. V dropped 6 bases and J dropped 5; count of bases not matched to a gene: 7. Here the CDR3 reads CASSQREGLNEQYF. The CDR3 region has the DNA TGTGCCAGCAGCCAGCGGGAGGGCCTCAACGAGCAGTACTTC.

The CDR3 here is CASSWGGDWVNTGELFF. The DNA of the CDR3 is TGCGCCAGCAGTTGGGGCGGTGACTGGGTCAACACCGGGGAGCTGTTTTTT. The V call is TRBV5-1, the J call TRBJ2-2; D might be TRBD1 (5 bases). Germline CDR1 and CDR2: SGHRS and YFSETQ. The CDR3 is 17 amino acids. The V end lost 5 bases, the J end lost 2 bases, and 19 bases lay between the germline ends.